This record concerns one TCR beta chain sequence. The entry originates in a study of T cell responses to AZD1222 COVID-19 vaccine. TCRdb's table, derived via immunoSEQ multiplex PCR, lists solely in-frame clones and lacks some. The sample records 150,000 or so clones, around 92% being singletons. Trimming took 3 bases from V and 7 from J; bases not matched to a gene: 20. Germline V lookup: CDR1 KGHSH, CDR2 LQKENI. This CDR3 is 18 amino acids long. The chain has TRBV18 and TRBJ1-2; 7 bases map to TRBD1. The TCR comes from an adult in good health. The specimen comprised peripheral blood, sampled on day 0 of AZD1222 vaccination. CDR3 sequence reads: CASSPQTGRLTTFRGYTF. CDR3 nucleotide sequence: TGTGCCAGCTCACCCCAGACAGGGCGGCTAACTACCTTCCGTGGCTACACCTTC.